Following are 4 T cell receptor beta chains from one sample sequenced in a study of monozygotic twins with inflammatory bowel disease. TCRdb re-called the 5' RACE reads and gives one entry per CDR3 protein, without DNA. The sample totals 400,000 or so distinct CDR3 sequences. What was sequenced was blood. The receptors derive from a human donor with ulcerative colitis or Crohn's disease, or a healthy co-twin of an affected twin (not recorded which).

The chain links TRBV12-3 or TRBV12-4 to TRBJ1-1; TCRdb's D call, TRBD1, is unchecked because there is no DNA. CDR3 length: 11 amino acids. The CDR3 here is CASTRTAEAFF.

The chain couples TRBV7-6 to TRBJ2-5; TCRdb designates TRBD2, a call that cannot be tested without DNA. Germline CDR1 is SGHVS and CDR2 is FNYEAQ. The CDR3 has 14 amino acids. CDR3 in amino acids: CASSQFIRGETQYF. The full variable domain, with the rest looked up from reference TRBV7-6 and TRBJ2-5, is GAGVSQSPRYKVTKRGQDVALRCDPISGHVSLYWYRQALGQGPEFLTYFNYEAQQDKSGLPNDRFSAERPEGSISTLTIQRTEQRDSAMYRCASSQFIRGETQYFGPGTRLLVL.

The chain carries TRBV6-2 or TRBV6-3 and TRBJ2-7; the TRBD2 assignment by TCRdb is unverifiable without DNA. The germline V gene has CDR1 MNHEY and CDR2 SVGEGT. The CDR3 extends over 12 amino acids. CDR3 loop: CASGSLAYEQYF.

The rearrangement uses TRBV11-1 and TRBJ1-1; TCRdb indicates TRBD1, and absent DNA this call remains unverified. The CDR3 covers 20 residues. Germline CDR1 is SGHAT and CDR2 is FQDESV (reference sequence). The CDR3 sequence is CASPQTGTGIPLEGNTEAFF.